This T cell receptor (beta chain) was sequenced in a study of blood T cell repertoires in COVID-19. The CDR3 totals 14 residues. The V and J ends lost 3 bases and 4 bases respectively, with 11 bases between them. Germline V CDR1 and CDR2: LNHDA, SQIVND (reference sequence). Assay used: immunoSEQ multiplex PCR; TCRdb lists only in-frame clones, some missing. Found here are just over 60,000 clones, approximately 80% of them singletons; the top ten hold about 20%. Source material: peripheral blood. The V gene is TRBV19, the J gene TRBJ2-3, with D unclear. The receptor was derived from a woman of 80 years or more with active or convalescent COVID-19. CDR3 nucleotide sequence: TGTGCCAGTAGTATCGGGTACGTGGCAGATACGCAGTATTTT. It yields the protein CASSIGYVADTQYF.